Included here is one TCR beta chain sequence, with context. The entry originates in a study of blood T cell repertoires in COVID-19. Study-wide background: Sample material is recorded as cDNA or gDNA derived from T cells, B-cell-depleted T cells, or PBMCs.

Data came from immunoSEQ multiplex PCR; TCRdb stores just in-frame clones and leaves some out. The sample holds 100,000 to 150,000 clones; 80% to 90% are singletons and the top ten take about 5.5%. Trimming took 6 bases from V and 2 from J; bases not matched to a gene: 6. CDR1 and CDR2 (germline): MNHEY, SVGAGI. The CDR3 extends over 14 amino acids. The chain joins TRBV6-5 to TRBJ2-5; 7 bases match TRBD1. This TCR came from a man older than 75 with active or convalescent COVID-19. Sequencing input: peripheral blood. CDR3 nucleotide sequence: TGTGCCAGCAGCCGGACAGGTACTCAAGAGACCCAGTACTTC. Its translation is CASSRTGTQETQYF.